The 25 T cell receptor beta chains presented below share a single source sample, sequenced in a study of blood T cell repertoires in COVID-19. The data were produced by immunoSEQ multiplex PCR, yet TCRdb's version contains in-frame clones alone and is incomplete. The sample holds around 400,000 clones, roughly 86% seen once. The sample was peripheral blood. Receptors were obtained from an older woman with COVID-19, enrolled during active disease.

The chain joins TRBV5-1 to TRBJ2-1; no firm D call. The V gene's germline CDR1 is SGHRS and CDR2 YFSETQ. V was trimmed by 1 base and J by 0 bases, leaving 11 bases between them. The CDR3 consists of 16 residues. The CDR3, as DNA: TGCGCCAGCAGCTTGATGGGCCAAAGCTCCTACAATGAGCAGTTCTTC. This sequence encodes CASSLMGQSSYNEQFF. Full variable domain (rest looked up from reference TRBV5-1 and TRBJ2-1): KAGVTQTPRYLIKTRGQQVTLSCSPISGHRSVSWYQQTPGQGLQFLFEYFSETQRNKGNFPGRFSGRQFSNSRSEMNVSTLELGDSALYLCASSLMGQSSYNEQFFGPGTRLTVL.

The rearrangement uses TRBV6-5 and TRBJ1-1, with 7 bases identical to TRBD1. This CDR3 is 13 amino acids long. Germline lookup yields CDR1 MNHEY and CDR2 SVGAGI. Trimming took 7 bases from V and 1 from J; bases not matched to a gene: 3. In DNA, the CDR3 is TGTGCCAGCACCAGACAGGGGAACACTGAAGCTTTCTTT. It is translated as CASTRQGNTEAFF.

The V and J genes are TRBV11-3 and TRBJ1-2; no reliable D call. CDR3 length: 13 amino acids. Germline V gene sequence: CDR1 SGHNT, CDR2 YENEEA. The germline V and J ends were trimmed by 1 base and 0 bases, with 3 bases remaining between them. CDR3 amino acids: CASSLGANYGYTF. Written as DNA, the CDR3 is TGTGCCAGCAGCTTAGGAGCTAACTATGGCTACACCTTC. The full variable domain, rest sourced from reference TRBV11-3 and TRBJ1-2, is EAGVVQSPRYKIIEKKQPVAFWCNPISGHNTLYWYLQNLGQGPELLIRYENEEAVDDSQLPKDRFSAERLKGVDSTLKIQPAELGDSAVYLCASSLGANYGYTFGSGTRLTVV.

V is TRBV4-2 and J is TRBJ2-5; D may be TRBD2 (7 bases). The germline CDR1 and CDR2 sequences are LGHNA and YNFKEQ. This CDR3 spans 14 amino acids. V lost 7 bases and J 2 bases, leaving 14 bases between the germline ends. The CDR3 region has the DNA TGTGCCAGCACGCCGGGGGGCCGACAAGAGACCCAGTACTTC. Amino acids: CASTPGGRQETQYF.

J is TRBJ1-2 and V is TRBV5-1, with D possibly matching TRBD1 (6 bases). Trimming left V 1 base short and J 3 bases short, with 10 bases between. The V gene's germline CDR1 is SGHRS and CDR2 YFSETQ. This CDR3 has 14 residues. The DNA of the CDR3 is TGCGCCAGCAGCTTGATCGCAGGGGACTATGGCTACACCTTC. Translation gives CASSLIAGDYGYTF.

The chain has TRBV11-2 and TRBJ2-7; 10 bases match TRBD1. The CDR3 is 17 amino acids. The germline V gene encodes CDR1 SGHAT and CDR2 FQNNGV. The trim removed 5 bases at V and 3 bases at J, leaving 13 bases unmatched. Here the CDR3 reads CASSPLTGTGVFYEQYF. CDR3 sequence (DNA): TGTGCCAGCAGCCCCCTTACCGGGACAGGGGTCTTCTACGAGCAGTACTTC. The full variable domain, its missing parts supplied by reference TRBV11-2 and TRBJ2-7, is EAGVAQSPRYKIIEKRQSVAFWCNPISGHATLYWYQQILGQGPKLLIQFQNNGVVDDSQLPKDRFSAERLKGVDSTLKIQPAKLEDSAVYLCASSPLTGTGVFYEQYFGPGTRLTVT.

This chain links TRBV18 with TRBJ1-1; D might be TRBD1 (5 bases). Germline V lookup: CDR1 KGHSH, CDR2 LQKENI. The CDR3 loop spans 14 amino acids. V lost 3 bases and J lost 4, with 12 bases in between. The CDR3 DNA reads TGTGCCAGCTCACCCATTCTGGGGCCCACTGAAGCTTTCTTT. It codes for CASSPILGPTEAFF. Combining the CDR3 with reference TRBV18 and TRBJ1-1 gives the whole variable domain NAGVMQNPRHLVRRRGQEARLRCSPMKGHSHVYWYRQLPEEGLKFMVYLQKENIIDESGMPKERFSAEFPKEGPSILRIQQVVRGDSAAYFCASSPILGPTEAFFGQGTRLTVV.

V gene TRBV28 combines with J gene TRBJ1-2; TRBD1 matches at 7 bases. The germline gives CDR1 MDHEN, CDR2 SYDVKM. The CDR3 length is 13 residues. J was trimmed by 4 bases and V by 6 bases; bases with no gene match: 5. CDR3 coding DNA: TGTGCCAGCAGCCCAGGGGGGAGCTATGGCTACACCTTC. Translation: CASSPGGSYGYTF.

In its sample, this clone was seen once. The chain couples TRBV28 to TRBJ1-3; perhaps TRBD1 as D (5 bases). CDR3 length: 16 amino acids. Deletions cut 1 base from V and 0 bases from J, with 10 bases between. Germline V CDR1 and CDR2: MDHEN, SYDVKM. The CDR3: CASSLLRGASGNTIYF. CDR3 in DNA: TGTGCCAGCAGTTTATTGCGGGGCGCCTCTGGAAACACCATATATTTT.

CDR3 sequence (DNA): TGTGCCAGCAGCTTTGGGACAGGGTTCACTGAAGCTTTCTTT. It yields the protein CASSFGTGFTEAFF. The chain combines TRBV7-9 with TRBJ1-1; 9 bases line up with TRBD1. V dropped 3 bases and J dropped 4; count of bases not matched to a gene: 3. The CDR3 has 14 residues. In germline, CDR1 is SEHNR, CDR2 FQNEAQ (reference sequence).

Here the CDR3 DNA reads TGTGCCAGCAGCCCCAGGGACAGGCCTCGCCAAGAGACCCAGTACTTC. Amino acid sequence: CASSPRDRPRQETQYF. J is TRBJ2-5 and V is TRBV7-8; 8 bases match TRBD1. V gave up 5 bases and J gave up 1 base; unmatched junction bases: 9. There are 16 residues in the CDR3. CDR1 and CDR2 from the germline V gene are SGHVS and FQNEAQ.

The chain combines TRBV5-4 with TRBJ2-1; 9 nucleotides match TRBD2. The germline V gene has CDR1 SGHNT and CDR2 YYREEE (reference sequence). The CDR3 runs 14 residues. V was pared by 7 bases and J by 2 bases, with 4 bases of the junction left unmatched. CDR3 protein: CASSRGGPYNEQFF. The CDR3 coding sequence is TGTGCCAGCTCGCGGGGGGGGCCCTACAATGAGCAGTTCTTC.

The chain employs TRBV24-1 and TRBJ2-3, with D maybe TRBD2 (6 bases). Germline V CDR1 and CDR2: KGHDR, SFDVKD. The CDR3 loop spans 17 amino acids. The V end lost 3 bases, the J end lost 1 base, and 16 bases lay between the germline ends. The CDR3 DNA sequence: TGTGCCACCAGTGATGGTGGGCGGGGTATGGGCACAGATACGCAGTATTTT. This sequence encodes CATSDGGRGMGTDTQYF.

In its sample, this clone was seen once. V gene TRBV5-1 combines with J gene TRBJ2-1; the match to TRBD2 covers 14 bases. Germline assignment: CDR1 SGHRS and CDR2 YFSETQ. This CDR3 has 17 amino acids. V was clipped by 4 bases and J by 10 bases; unmatched bases: 13. CDR3 DNA: TGCGCCAGCAGCAATGGACTAGCGGGGGGCCCTTCAGGGGAGCAGTTCTTC. Translation: CASSNGLAGGPSGEQFF.

The rearrangement joins TRBV5-4 to TRBJ2-5; no clear D. Germline values: CDR1 SGHNT, CDR2 YYREEE (reference sequence). Trimming stripped 4 bases from V and 5 bases from J, with 6 bases between. The CDR3 consists of 11 residues. The chain's CDR3 is CASSREETQYF. In DNA, the CDR3 is TGTGCCAGCAGCCGAGAGGAGACCCAGTACTTC.

V is TRBV13 and J is TRBJ2-1; tentative D call: TRBD2 (6 bases). From germline, CDR1 is PRHDT and CDR2 FYEKMQ (reference sequence). Trimming cost V 4 bases and J 2 bases, with 12 bases left between them. The CDR3 runs 15 residues. The DNA of the CDR3 is TGTGCCAGCAGCTCTTCGACTAGGCCCTACAATGAGCAGTTCTTC. Amino acid sequence: CASSSSTRPYNEQFF.

The chain combines TRBV24-1 with TRBJ2-5; D is possibly TRBD1 (5 bases). The germline CDR1 and CDR2 sequences are KGHDR and SFDVKD. The CDR3 runs 13 residues. V was pared by 2 bases and J by 3 bases, with 6 bases between. CDR3 nucleotide sequence: TGTGCCACCAGTGATTCCAGGGAAGAGACCCAGTACTTC. It yields the protein CATSDSREETQYF.

This clone has a single count. The chain has TRBV2 and TRBJ1-2; a possible D gene is TRBD1 (5 bases). CDR3 length: 13 amino acids. V was clipped by 3 bases and J by 4 bases, with 9 bases between them. Looked up from germline, CDR1 is SNHLY and CDR2 is FYNNEI. CDR3 protein: CASSEGGGYGYTF. The DNA for the CDR3 is TGTGCCAGCAGTGAGGGGGGAGGCTATGGCTACACCTTC.

The gene calls are TRBV9 and TRBJ2-5; 7 nucleotides line up with TRBD1. Germline V lookup: CDR1 SGDLS, CDR2 YYNGEE. With 3 bases clipped from V and 3 bases from J, the junction kept 8 bases outside the gene matches. The CDR3 loop spans 15 amino acids. The CDR3 coding sequence is TGTGCCAGCAGCGGGTCGGGGACAGAAAAAGAGACCCAGTACTTC. This translates into CASSGSGTEKETQYF.

The chain joins TRBV5-4 to TRBJ1-2; 7 bases are a match to TRBD1. CDR3 length: 14 amino acids. V lost 5 bases, J lost 4 bases, and 8 bases stayed unmatched. Germline V gene data show CDR1 as SGHNT and CDR2 as YYREEE (reference sequence). Here the CDR3 reads CASRRQGLVYGYTF. CDR3 in DNA: TGTGCCAGCAGACGACAGGGATTGGTCTATGGCTACACCTTC.

This rearrangement joins TRBV10-3 to TRBJ2-2; 10 bases are a match to TRBD1. Germline trimming cut 2 bases from V and 2 bases from J; bases unmatched to any gene: 14. There are 20 residues in the CDR3. CDR1 is ENHRY and CDR2 is SYGVKD in the germline V gene. The CDR3 nucleotides are TGTGCCATCAGTGAGCAACCGGGACAGGGGTTAAGGGGCAACACCGGGGAGCTGTTTTTT. This sequence encodes CAISEQPGQGLRGNTGELFF.

This chain links TRBV27 with TRBJ1-1; D may be TRBD1 (6 bases). The CDR3 totals 15 residues. V lost 8 bases to trimming and J lost 1 base, with 17 bases between them. From germline, CDR1 is MNHEY and CDR2 SMNVEV (reference sequence). The CDR3 is CASRPPGTKNTEAFF. In DNA, the CDR3 is TGTGCCAGCCGTCCCCCAGGGACAAAGAACACTGAAGCTTTCTTT.

The chain is built from TRBV4-2 and TRBJ2-1; unclear D gene. The V gene lost 2 bases and the J gene lost 8 bases, with 7 bases spanning the gap. Germline V gene data show CDR1 as LGHNA and CDR2 as YNFKEQ. This CDR3 comprises 12 residues. The CDR3 region is CASSQNRDEQFF. The CDR3, as DNA: TGTGCCAGCAGCCAAAATCGGGATGAGCAGTTCTTC.

This clone was found once. This rearrangement joins TRBV19 to TRBJ1-1, with 7 bases lining up with TRBD1. V lost 5 bases to trimming and J lost 0 bases; unmatched junction nucleotides: 9. The germline V gene encodes CDR1 LNHDA and CDR2 SQIVND (reference sequence). The CDR3 is 16 residues long. CDR3 in DNA: TGTGCCAGTAGTGAGGGGGGACAGAGGATGAACACTGAAGCTTTCTTT. As protein: CASSEGGQRMNTEAFF.

The rearrangement uses TRBV5-4 and TRBJ2-7; possible D gene TRBD2, 6 bases. V shed 5 bases and J shed 2 bases, with 17 bases lying between them. Germline V gene sequence: CDR1 SGHNT, CDR2 YYREEE (reference sequence). This CDR3 contains 15 residues. The CDR3 reads CASRPAGSSPYEQYF. The CDR3 region has the DNA TGTGCCAGCAGGCCCGCGGGGAGTTCTCCCTACGAGCAGTACTTC.